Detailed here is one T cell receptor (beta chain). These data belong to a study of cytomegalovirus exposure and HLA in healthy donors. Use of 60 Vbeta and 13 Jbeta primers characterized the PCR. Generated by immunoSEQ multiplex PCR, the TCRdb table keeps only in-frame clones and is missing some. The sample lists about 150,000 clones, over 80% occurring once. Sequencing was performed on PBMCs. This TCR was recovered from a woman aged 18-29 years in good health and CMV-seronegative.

The DNA for the CDR3 is TGCGCCAGCAGCTTGGACAGGGTGTATAATTCACCCCTCCACTTT. Amino acid sequence: CASSLDRVYNSPLHF. The chain couples TRBV5-1 to TRBJ1-6; D possibly corresponds to TRBD1 (6 bases). Deletions cut 0 bases from V and 4 bases from J, with 8 bases between. This CDR3 spans 15 amino acids. Germline CDR1 and CDR2: SGHRS and YFSETQ. The full variable domain, its missing parts supplied by reference TRBV5-1 and TRBJ1-6, is KAGVTQTPRYLIKTRGQQVTLSCSPISGHRSVSWYQQTPGQGLQFLFEYFSETQRNKGNFPGRFSGRQFSNSRSEMNVSTLELGDSALYLCASSLDRVYNSPLHFGNGTRLTVT.